This is a list of T cell receptor beta chains from one sample in a study of blood T cell repertoires in COVID-19. Clones were sequenced by immunoSEQ multiplex PCR, and TCRdb holds only the in-frame ones, with some missing. Of about 100,000 clones listed, around 86% are singletons. The sample consisted of peripheral blood. All receptors derive from a man in his 60s with acute or convalescent COVID-19. CDR3s include the opening cysteine and the closing phenylalanine or tryptophan. The order of the fields is V gene, J gene, D gene, clone size, CDR3 DNA, CDR3 protein. The D gene is left open where the match is weak. A row's size may be missing; if present it is once, few, many or a size class.

V: TRBV9; J: TRBJ2-2; D: TRBD1; size: -; DNA: TGTGCCAGCAGCGCCCGGGACAGGGTCACCGGGGAGCTGTTTTTT; CDR3: CASSARDRVTGELFF
V: TRBV4-1; J: TRBJ2-1; D: -; size: -; DNA: TGCGCCAGCAGCCAAGAGGGGGCTAGGAGTCCGATCAATGAGCAGTTCTTC; CDR3: CASSQEGARSPINEQFF
V: TRBV4-1; J: TRBJ2-3; D: -; size: -; DNA: TGCGCCAGCAGCCAGTACTTTAGGGCGGGATTATCAGATACGCAGTATTTT; CDR3: CASSQYFRAGLSDTQYF
V: TRBV2; J: TRBJ1-5; D: TRBD1; size: -; DNA: TGTGCCAGCAGTACAGGGGCGGTGAGCAATCAGCCCCAGCATTTT; CDR3: CASSTGAVSNQPQHF
V: TRBV5-1; J: TRBJ1-1; D: TRBD1; size: -; DNA: TGCGCCAGCAGCGCGGGACAGGGGGATACTGAAGCTTTCTTT; CDR3: CASSAGQGDTEAFF
V: TRBV27; J: TRBJ1-5; D: TRBD1; size: -; DNA: TGTGCCAGCAGCCAAGTCACGGGGACAGGGGGCGATCAGCCCCAGCATTTT; CDR3: CASSQVTGTGGDQPQHF
V: TRBV5-4; J: TRBJ2-5; D: TRBD2; size: -; DNA: TGTGCCAGCAGCACCCCCCTAGCGGGTAACCAAGAGACCCAGTACTTC; CDR3: CASSTPLAGNQETQYF
V: TRBV7-2; J: TRBJ2-1; D: -; size: -; DNA: TGTGCCAGCAGCAACGGGATAGGATCCTACAATGAGCAGTTCTTC; CDR3: CASSNGIGSYNEQFF
V: TRBV5-1; J: TRBJ1-4; D: TRBD1; size: once; DNA: TGCGCCAGCAGCCTTACCGGGACAGGGCCCGAAAAACTGTTTTTT; CDR3: CASSLTGTGPEKLFF
V: TRBV6-1; J: TRBJ2-2; D: TRBD2; size: -; DNA: TGTGCCAGCAGTGAATTTAGCGGGGGGGCCCGGACCGGGGAGCTGTTTTTT; CDR3: CASSEFSGGARTGELFF
V: TRBV3-1/TRBV3-2; J: TRBJ1-2; D: -; size: -; DNA: TGTGCCAGCAGCCAAGATACGGTCCTGAATAACTATGGCTACACCTTC; CDR3: CASSQDTVLNNYGYTF
V: TRBV9; J: TRBJ1-1; D: TRBD1; size: -; DNA: TGTGCCAGCAGCCCTGGCACGACAGGGTCCCACACTGAAGCTTTCTTT; CDR3: CASSPGTTGSHTEAFF
V: TRBV29-1; J: TRBJ1-1; D: TRBD1; size: -; DNA: TGCAGCGGAATTACAGGGGCTAACACTGAAGCTTTCTTT; CDR3: CSGITGANTEAFF
V: TRBV3-1/TRBV3-2; J: TRBJ2-3; D: TRBD1; size: -; DNA: TGTGCCAGCAGCGGACAGGCGGCGGGCCTAGATACGCAGTATTTT; CDR3: CASSGQAAGLDTQYF
V: TRBV10-3; J: TRBJ2-7; D: -; size: -; DNA: TGTGCCATCAGTGAGTCGGATGGGCGATCGGACGAGCAGTACTTC; CDR3: CAISESDGRSDEQYF
V: TRBV7-2; J: TRBJ2-2; D: TRBD2; size: -; DNA: TGTGCCAGCAGCTCGGGACTAGCGGGAGCCGGGGAGCTGTTTTTT; CDR3: CASSSGLAGAGELFF
V: TRBV5-5; J: TRBJ2-1; D: -; size: -; DNA: TGTGCCAGCAGCTTGTTTGGGCAGTACAATGAGCAGTTCTTC; CDR3: CASSLFGQYNEQFF
V: TRBV5-1; J: TRBJ1-6; D: -; size: -; DNA: TGCGCCAGCAGCTTGGCGGGAGCCCGGTATTCACCCCTCCACTTT; CDR3: CASSLAGARYSPLHF
V: TRBV5-4; J: TRBJ1-2; D: -; size: -; DNA: TGTGCCAGCAGCTTAATCGAGTATGGCTACACCTTC; CDR3: CASSLIEYGYTF
V: TRBV7-9; J: TRBJ2-1; D: TRBD2; size: -; DNA: TGTGCCAGCAGCCTCCGGGGGGAAGGGATGGATGAGCAGTTCTTC; CDR3: CASSLRGEGMDEQFF
V: TRBV6-5; J: TRBJ1-5; D: -; size: -; DNA: TGTGCCGGGGCCTCTTTGAGCAATCAGCCCCAGCATTTT; CDR3: CAGASLSNQPQHF
V: TRBV5-1; J: TRBJ2-5; D: TRBD1; size: -; DNA: TGCGCCAGCAGCTTGGGACAGGGGGCATCCCGGGAGACCCAGTACTTC; CDR3: CASSLGQGASRETQYF
V: TRBV24-1; J: TRBJ2-2; D: -; size: few; DNA: TGTGCCACCAGTGAGGACAGAAACACCGGGGAGCTGTTTTTT; CDR3: CATSEDRNTGELFF
V: TRBV30; J: TRBJ2-7; D: -; size: -; DNA: TGTGCCTGGACGAACAGGGCATACTACGAGCAGTACTTC; CDR3: CAWTNRAYYEQYF
V: TRBV2; J: TRBJ2-4; D: -; size: -; DNA: TGTGCCAGCGCCCGGGACTCTAAAAACATTCAGTACTTC; CDR3: CASARDSKNIQYF
V: TRBV5-1; J: TRBJ1-5; D: -; size: -; DNA: TGCGCCAGCAGCTTGGGGGGGGTTGGTCAGCCCCAGCATTTT; CDR3: CASSLGGVGQPQHF
V: TRBV24-1; J: TRBJ2-5; D: TRBD1; size: -; DNA: TGTGCCACCAGTGACGCCTTGGGACAGATCCTTTTAGGGACCCAGTACTTC; CDR3: CATSDALGQILLGTQYF
V: TRBV19; J: TRBJ2-7; D: TRBD2; size: -; DNA: TGTGCCAGTAGCTCACTAGCGGGGGGGCGTTTCGAGCAGTACTTC; CDR3: CASSSLAGGRFEQYF
V: TRBV5-6; J: TRBJ2-5; D: -; size: -; DNA: TGTGCCAGCAGCCCTACAGGGTATGAGACCCAGTACTTC; CDR3: CASSPTGYETQYF
V: TRBV13; J: TRBJ1-2; D: -; size: -; DNA: TGTGCCAGCAGCTCGCAGGGCACCTATGGCTACACCTTC; CDR3: CASSSQGTYGYTF
V: TRBV6-5; J: TRBJ2-5; D: -; size: -; DNA: TGTGCCAGCAGTTATAAAGATGTAGGGGTAGAGACCCAGTACTTC; CDR3: CASSYKDVGVETQYF
V: TRBV2; J: TRBJ1-2; D: -; size: -; DNA: TGTGCCAGCAGTGAAGCTCGGGGAAGTGGTGGCTACACCTTC; CDR3: CASSEARGSGGYTF
V: TRBV6-5; J: TRBJ1-6; D: -; size: -; DNA: TGTGCCAGCAGACCCGACCCGGGGTATAATTCACCCCTCCACTTT; CDR3: CASRPDPGYNSPLHF
V: TRBV6-2/TRBV6-3; J: TRBJ2-2; D: TRBD1; size: -; DNA: TGTGCCAGCAGTTACTCCCTAAGACAGGGGTTGGACACCGGGGAGCTGTTTTTT; CDR3: CASSYSLRQGLDTGELFF
V: TRBV9; J: TRBJ2-1; D: -; size: -; DNA: TGTGCCAGCAGCTTCAGCGTGGATAGAGATGAGCAGTTCTTC; CDR3: CASSFSVDRDEQFF
V: TRBV12-5; J: TRBJ1-2; D: TRBD1; size: few; DNA: TGTGCTAGTGGAAACGACAGGGTTGACTATGGCTACACCTTC; CDR3: CASGNDRVDYGYTF
V: TRBV11-2; J: TRBJ2-3; D: -; size: -; DNA: TGTGCCAGCAGGAGGGTAACAGAAGCCACAGATACGCAGTATTTT; CDR3: CASRRVTEATDTQYF
V: TRBV7-2; J: TRBJ2-3; D: TRBD2; size: -; DNA: TGTGCCAGCAGCTTAGCGAAAGCGGGGGCCTCTAGCACAGATACGCAGTATTTT; CDR3: CASSLAKAGASSTDTQYF
V: TRBV4-2; J: TRBJ2-5; D: TRBD2; size: -; DNA: TGTGCCAGCAGCCCCCGGGGCGGGGGGGCCCGAGAGACCCAGTACTTC; CDR3: CASSPRGGGARETQYF
V: TRBV4-2; J: TRBJ2-2; D: TRBD2; size: -; DNA: TGTGCCAGCAGCCAAGATGCGTCTAGCGGGGGTCGGGAGCTGTTTTTT; CDR3: CASSQDASSGGRELFF
V: TRBV5-4; J: TRBJ2-3; D: -; size: -; DNA: TGTGCCAGCAGCTTGATGACGGGAGCATTCCCAGATACGCAGTATTTT; CDR3: CASSLMTGAFPDTQYF
V: TRBV19; J: TRBJ2-2; D: -; size: once; DNA: TGTGCCAGTAGTATTGGAGTCGGGTTGGACACCGGGGAGCTGTTTTTT; CDR3: CASSIGVGLDTGELFF
V: TRBV6-5; J: TRBJ1-1; D: -; size: -; DNA: TGTGCCAGCAGTTGGGCACAGGAAGCTTTCTTT; CDR3: CASSWAQEAFF
V: TRBV18; J: TRBJ2-1; D: -; size: -; DNA: TGTGCCAGCTCACCAGGCAGAAGCAATGAGCAGTTCTTC; CDR3: CASSPGRSNEQFF
V: TRBV5-1; J: TRBJ1-2; D: TRBD1; size: -; DNA: TGCGCCAGCAGCCCATCCGGGACAGATCTTGGCTACACCTTC; CDR3: CASSPSGTDLGYTF
V: TRBV5-4; J: TRBJ2-3; D: TRBD2; size: -; DNA: TGTGCCAGCAGTCTGGACCGGGGGGCAGATACGCAGTATTTT; CDR3: CASSLDRGADTQYF
V: TRBV5-1; J: TRBJ2-1; D: -; size: -; DNA: TGCGCCAGCAGCTTGGTGGGGGGACGGTCCTACAATGAGCAGTTCTTC; CDR3: CASSLVGGRSYNEQFF
V: TRBV27; J: TRBJ1-4; D: TRBD1; size: -; DNA: TGTGCCAGCAGTCTGACAGGGGGCGGTAATGAAAAACTGTTTTTT; CDR3: CASSLTGGGNEKLFF
V: TRBV15; J: TRBJ1-2; D: TRBD1; size: -; DNA: TGTGCCACCCGGGAGGGGGCCTTTGGCTACACCTTC; CDR3: CATREGAFGYTF
V: TRBV7-9; J: TRBJ2-3; D: -; size: -; DNA: TGTGCCAGCAGCTTAGCCGGGGTGAGGAGCACAGATACGCAGTATTTT; CDR3: CASSLAGVRSTDTQYF
V: TRBV3-1/TRBV3-2; J: TRBJ2-7; D: -; size: -; DNA: TGTGCCAGCAGCCACCTGGAGGGCTACGAGCAGTACTTC; CDR3: CASSHLEGYEQYF
V: TRBV25-1; J: TRBJ2-3; D: TRBD2; size: -; DNA: TGTGCCAGCGGCGGGACTAGCGTGTCAGATACGCAGTATTTT; CDR3: CASGGTSVSDTQYF
V: TRBV7-2; J: TRBJ2-7; D: TRBD2; size: -; DNA: TGTGCCAGCAGCTTAGCGGACGTGGGACAGAGAGGCGGGAGGGGTCGCGAGCAGTACTTC; CDR3: CASSLADVGQRGGRGREQYF
V: TRBV5-1; J: TRBJ1-3; D: -; size: -; DNA: TGCGCCAGCAGCCCCATTGCTAGTAGCTCTGGAAACACCATATATTTT; CDR3: CASSPIASSSGNTIYF
V: TRBV30; J: TRBJ1-1; D: TRBD1; size: -; DNA: TGTGCCTGGAGTTGGCAGGGGGCAGGTACTGAAGCTTTCTTT; CDR3: CAWSWQGAGTEAFF